The 17 T cell receptor beta chains presented below share a single source sample, sequenced in a study of T cells after yellow fever vaccination. TCRdb itself ran the 5' RACE reads through MiXCR, one entry per CDR3 protein. The sample includes about 240,000 distinct CDR3 sequences, 6% to 7.5% of them seen just once. This specimen consisted of CD4+ T cells sorted from PBMCs, obtained 15 days after the yellow fever booster vaccination. Every receptor here comes from a young man who received the YFV17D yellow fever vaccine.

At least ten counts were recorded for this clonotype. The chain uses TRBV19 and TRBJ2-7, with D unclear. The V end was cut by 3 bases, the J end by 2 bases, with 14 bases between. Germline loops: CDR1 LNHDA, CDR2 SQIVND (reference sequence). There are 15 residues in the CDR3. The CDR3 region is CASSISSVVTYEQYF. As DNA, the CDR3 is TGTGCCAGTAGTATCAGTTCGGTAGTCACCTACGAGCAGTACTTC.

This clonotype was recorded many times. The chain joins TRBV25-1 to TRBJ1-3; D ambiguous. The CDR3 runs to 12 residues. V was pared by 1 base and J by 13 bases, with 11 bases between. Germline V gene data show CDR1 as MGHDK and CDR2 as SYGVNS. CDR3 sequence: CASSESPTIIYF. For the CDR3, the DNA is TGTGCCAGCAGTGAATCCCCGACAATTATATATTTT.

The V and J genes are TRBV10-3 and TRBJ2-3; TRBD2 is a possible D gene (6 bases). V lost 6 bases and J lost 2, with 15 bases in between. The CDR3 has 15 residues. Germline V gene sequence: CDR1 ENHRY, CDR2 SYGVKD. In nucleotides, the CDR3 is TGTGCCATCAGCGAGCCGGGACTGATCACAGATACGCAGTATTTT. Translation gives CAISEPGLITDTQYF.

This clonotype was picked up many times. This rearrangement joins TRBV20-1 to TRBJ2-1, with 7 positions matching TRBD2. The ends lost 6 bases at V and 2 bases at J; junction bases unmatched: 7. The CDR3 sequence is 14 residues long. Germline CDR1 is DFQATT and CDR2 is SNEGSKA (reference sequence). This CDR3 reads CSAPESGTYNEQFF. CDR3 in DNA: TGCAGTGCCCCCGAAAGCGGGACCTACAATGAGCAGTTCTTC.

CDR3 loop: CASRQLGGTEAFF. The CDR3 DNA is TGTGCCAGCAGACAACTGGGGGGCACTGAAGCTTTCTTT. The chain carries TRBV6-2 or TRBV6-3 and TRBJ1-1; a weak D match, TRBD1 (5 bases). Looked up from germline, CDR1 is MNHEY and CDR2 is SVGEGT. This CDR3 contains 13 residues. Trimming took off 6 bases at V and 4 bases at J, with 12 bases between the two ends.

This clonotype was seen a few times. This chain connects TRBV6-2 or TRBV6-3 to TRBJ2-7; no clear D gene. Per germline, CDR1 MNHEY and CDR2 SVGEGT. This CDR3 is built from 14 residues. V was clipped by 4 bases and J by 4 bases, with 14 bases between them. In DNA, the CDR3 is TGTGCCAGCAGTTCTGTACCGTCTGGGTACGAGCAGTACTTC. Translated, it gives CASSSVPSGYEQYF.

This clonotype was seen ten or more times. The rearrangement joins TRBV2 to TRBJ1-6, with D unclear. Germline CDR1 is SNHLY and CDR2 is FYNNEI. The V gene lost 1 base and the J gene lost 9 bases, with 10 bases spanning the gap. The CDR3 runs 14 residues. The CDR3 DNA follows: TGTGCCAGCAGTGAAGACGGCCGGGGTTCACCCCTCCACTTT. It encodes CASSEDGRGSPLHF.

In this sample, this clonotype turned up a few times. V usage is TRBV12-3 or TRBV12-4 and J usage is TRBJ2-5, with D perhaps TRBD2 (5 bases). Between the trimmed V and J ends, which lost 3 bases and 5 bases, there was a span of 13 bases. CDR3 length equals 14 residues. Written as DNA, the CDR3 is TGTGCCAGCAGTTTTTCGGGAAATGACGAGACCCAGTACTTC. Amino acids: CASSFSGNDETQYF.

Only a few counts were recorded for this clonotype. The gene calls are TRBV20-1 and TRBJ2-1; 13 nucleotides align to TRBD2. Germline CDR1 DFQATT, CDR2 SNEGSKA (reference sequence). V lost 7 bases to trimming and J lost 0 bases; unmatched junction nucleotides: 0. This CDR3 region has 14 residues. The CDR3 DNA follows: TGCAGTGGGACTAGCGGGGGCTCCTACAATGAGCAGTTCTTC. Translated: CSGTSGGSYNEQFF.

In DNA, the CDR3 is TGTGCCAGCAGCGCCTTCGAAGAGACCCAGTACTTC. Translated, it gives CASSAFEETQYF. This chain uses TRBV25-1 with TRBJ2-5, with D hard to call. With 6 bases removed from V and 3 bases from J, the gap between germline ends came to 8 bases. There are 12 residues in the CDR3. Germline CDR1 reads MGHDK; CDR2 reads SYGVNS.

The chain combines TRBV4-3 with TRBJ1-1; 7 bases are a match to TRBD1. The ends lost 5 bases at V and 4 bases at J; junction bases unmatched: 7. This CDR3 region has 14 residues. From germline, CDR1 is LGHNA and CDR2 YSLEER. The CDR3 sequence: CASSTYRGSTEAFF. The CDR3 region has the DNA TGCGCCAGCAGCACGTACAGGGGAAGCACTGAAGCTTTCTTT.

This clonotype was seen more than once but under ten times. The gene calls are TRBV7-2 and TRBJ2-7, with D perhaps TRBD2 (6 bases). CDR3 size: 13 residues. The germline V gene encodes CDR1 SGHTA and CDR2 FQGNSA. V shed 1 base and J shed 7 bases, with 11 bases lying between them. Written as DNA, the CDR3 is TGTGCCAGCAGCTTAGGACAGAGCGGGGAGCAGTACTTC. Its protein product is CASSLGQSGEQYF. Combining the CDR3 with reference TRBV7-2 and TRBJ2-7 gives the whole variable domain GAGVSQSPSNKVTEKGKDVELRCDPISGHTALYWYRQSLGQGLEFLIYFQGNSAPDKSGLPSDRFSAERTGGSVSTLTIQRTQQEDSAVYLCASSLGQSGEQYFGPGTRLTVT.

In its sample, this clonotype was seen many times. The gene calls are TRBV7-8 and TRBJ2-7, with D uncertain. The CDR3 length is 14 residues. The germline V and J ends were trimmed by 0 bases and 6 bases, with 12 bases remaining between them. CDR1 is SGHVS, CDR2 FQNEAQ, per germline. CDR3 protein: CASSLASLLGEQYF. The CDR3 nucleotides are TGTGCCAGCAGCTTAGCTTCCCTCCTGGGCGAGCAGTACTTC. The full variable domain, with the rest looked up from reference TRBV7-8 and TRBJ2-7, is GAGVSQSPRYKVAKRGQDVALRCDPISGHVSLFWYQQALGQGPEFLTYFQNEAQLDKSGLPSDRFFAERPEGSVSTLKIQRTQQEDSAVYLCASSLASLLGEQYFGPGTRLTVT.

This clonotype has more than one count but fewer than ten. The chain carries TRBV7-9 and TRBJ1-3, with D possibly being TRBD1 (6 bases). This CDR3 region has 15 residues. CDR1 SEHNR and CDR2 FQNEAQ come from the germline V gene (reference sequence). Trimming removed 5 bases from V and 4 bases from J, with 15 bases in between. Here the CDR3 DNA reads TGTGCCAGCAGCCCTGCGGGGGCAATGGGAAACACCATATATTTT. This sequence encodes CASSPAGAMGNTIYF.

This clonotype was counted only a few times. The V and J genes are TRBV20-1 and TRBJ2-5; D may match TRBD1 or TRBD2 (5 bases each). Germline CDR1 DFQATT, CDR2 SNEGSKA (reference sequence). CDR3 size: 13 residues. The CDR3 loop reads CSPWGTDQETQYF. DNA for the CDR3: TGCAGCCCCTGGGGGACGGACCAAGAGACCCAGTACTTC.

V usage is TRBV30 and J usage is TRBJ2-1, with D possibly matching TRBD2 (5 bases). Trimming removed 4 bases at V and 9 bases at J, with 13 bases between. The CDR3 has 12 residues. Germline V gene lookup returns CDR1 GTSNPN and CDR2 SVGIG (reference sequence). The CDR3 loop reads CAWKGAGAEQFF. Here the CDR3 DNA reads TGTGCCTGGAAGGGAGCAGGTGCTGAGCAGTTCTTC.

The table lists this clonotype with many counts. The rearrangement joins TRBV7-9 to TRBJ1-3; 10 nucleotides agree with TRBD1. The CDR3 is 16 amino acids. Germline CDR1 is SEHNR and CDR2 is FQNEAQ (reference sequence). Unmatched junction bases numbered 7, after V lost 6 bases and J lost 2 bases. The DNA for the CDR3 is TGTGCCAGCAGTTGGGGACAGGGGCCTGCTGGAAACACCATATATTTT. Amino acid sequence: CASSWGQGPAGNTIYF.